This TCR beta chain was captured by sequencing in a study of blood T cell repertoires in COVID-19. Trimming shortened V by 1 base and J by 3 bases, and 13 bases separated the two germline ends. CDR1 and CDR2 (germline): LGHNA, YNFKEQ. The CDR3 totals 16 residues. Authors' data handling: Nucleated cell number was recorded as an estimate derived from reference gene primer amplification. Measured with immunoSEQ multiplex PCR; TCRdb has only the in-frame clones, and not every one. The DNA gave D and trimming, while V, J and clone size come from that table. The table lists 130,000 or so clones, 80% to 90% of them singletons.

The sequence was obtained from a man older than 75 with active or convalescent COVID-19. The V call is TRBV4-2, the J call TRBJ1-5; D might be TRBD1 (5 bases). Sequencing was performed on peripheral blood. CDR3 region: CASSQVAGGTNQPQHF. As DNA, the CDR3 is TGTGCCAGCAGCCAAGTCGCGGGGGGAACCAATCAGCCCCAGCATTTT.